Each of the 10 T cell receptor beta chains below was sequenced from the same sample in a study of shared clonotypes between healthy human individuals. TCRdb's copy holds only in-frame clones and misses some; the assay was immunoSEQ multiplex PCR. The sample holds over a million clones, roughly 74% seen once. Sequencing was carried out using memory CD4+ T cells from PBMCs. As to subset: CD45RA-negative fraction. Receptors originate from a man aged 18 to 29 in good health. Some clones in this sample may be carry-over from other donors' samples.

This chain links TRBV27 with TRBJ2-7, with D perhaps matching TRBD2 (7 bases). Germline V gene lookup returns CDR1 MNHEY and CDR2 SMNVEV (reference sequence). V was shortened by 8 bases and J by 0 bases, with 14 bases between the two germline ends. The CDR3 consists of 14 residues. CDR3 residues: CASGRGGTSYEQYF. CDR3 DNA sequence: TGTGCCAGCGGAAGGGGGGGGACCTCCTACGAGCAGTACTTC.

The chain couples TRBV7-2 to TRBJ2-7, with D uncertain. The germline V gene has CDR1 SGHTA and CDR2 FQGNSA. The V gene lost 0 bases and the J gene lost 4 bases, with 10 bases spanning the gap. This CDR3 has 14 residues. The CDR3 nucleotides are TGTGCCAGCAGCTTAGCCGTCTCTGGGTACGAGCAGTACTTC. This encodes CASSLAVSGYEQYF.

The rearrangement joins TRBV6-1 to TRBJ1-2, with D hard to call. The CDR3 is made up of 13 amino acids. V dropped 4 bases and J dropped 3 bases, with 9 bases sitting between them. Germline loops: CDR1 MNHNS, CDR2 SASEGT. CDR3 in DNA: TGTGCCAGCAGTGTGGACGGACACTATGGCTACACCTTC. This sequence encodes CASSVDGHYGYTF.

This clone has just a few counts. The rearrangement joins TRBV2 to TRBJ2-1, with a weak D call TRBD2 (7 bases). CDR3 length equals 16 residues. V lost 5 bases and J 4 bases, leaving 18 bases between the germline ends. From germline, CDR1 is SNHLY and CDR2 FYNNEI. This chain's CDR3 is CASSPKGLQGYNEQFF. As DNA, the CDR3 is TGTGCCAGCAGTCCCAAGGGACTACAGGGTTACAATGAGCAGTTCTTC.

This chain joins TRBV5-6 and TRBJ2-5; TRBD2 is a possible D gene (5 bases). Judging by the DNA end, TRBJ2-7 fits better; the J call may be wrong. The germline V gene encodes CDR1 SGHDT and CDR2 YYEEEE. The CDR3 extends over 15 amino acids. The DNA for the CDR3 is TGTGCCAGCAGCCGCCTGACCAGCGGAGCCTACGAGCAGTACTTC. This encodes CASSRLTSGAYEQYF.

V usage is TRBV28 and J usage is TRBJ2-1; either TRBD1 or TRBD2 may fit D (5 bases each). Trimming cost V 5 bases and J 8 bases, with 19 bases left between them. CDR1 MDHEN and CDR2 SYDVKM come from the germline V gene. The CDR3 length is 15 residues. The CDR3 sequence is CASSRPGARGDEQFF. In DNA form, the CDR3 reads TGTGCCAGCAGTCGGCCGGGCGCGAGGGGCGATGAGCAGTTCTTC.

The chain employs TRBV12-5 and TRBJ2-7; D could derive from TRBD1 or TRBD2 (5 bases each). V was pared by 4 bases and J by 0 bases, with 13 bases between. CDR1 is LGHNT and CDR2 is FRNRAP in the germline V gene. The CDR3 is made up of 15 amino acids. Here the CDR3 DNA reads TGTGCTAGTGGTTCGGGGACCTCCAGCTCCTACGAGCAGTACTTC. Encoded protein: CASGSGTSSSYEQYF.

This clone was seen once. The CDR3, as DNA: TGTGCCAGTAGCTCCGGGGGCGGAACAGATACGCAGTATTTT. Translation gives CASSSGGGTDTQYF. The chain has TRBV19 and TRBJ2-3; D is tentatively TRBD1 or TRBD2 (6 bases each). Trimming stripped 6 bases from V and 3 bases from J, with 13 bases between. The germline CDR1 and CDR2 sequences are LNHDA and SQIVND (reference sequence). The CDR3 is 14 amino acids.

This chain connects TRBV11-3 to TRBJ2-7, with 8 nucleotides matching TRBD1. The CDR3 runs to 16 residues. Unmatched junction bases numbered 11, after V lost 5 bases and J lost 2 bases. Germline CDR1 is SGHNT and CDR2 is YENEEA. CDR3 in amino acids: CASSPGGTGATYEQYF. The CDR3 DNA reads TGTGCCAGCAGCCCTGGGGGGACAGGCGCTACCTACGAGCAGTACTTC.

This clone was counted ten times or more. The CDR3 DNA is TGTGCCAGCAGAAGGCACGGGGTTGTCCACGAGCAGTACTTC. This gives the protein CASRRHGVVHEQYF. J is TRBJ2-7 and V is TRBV6-5; the D gene is possibly TRBD2 (5 bases). Germline CDR1 is MNHEY and CDR2 is SVGAGI. Trimming left V 6 bases short and J 5 bases short, with 17 bases between. The CDR3 sequence is 14 residues long.